The 18 T cell receptor beta chains below come from one sample, sequenced in a study of T cell responses to AZD1222 COVID-19 vaccine. Profiling relied on immunoSEQ multiplex PCR, and the TCRdb table lists in-frame clones only, not all of them. The sample yields 140,000 or so clones, roughly 88% seen once. This sample comprised peripheral blood, obtained 28 days after the second dose of the MenACWY control vaccine. These TCRs come from an adult who received the MenACWY meningococcal vaccine as a control.

The chain uses TRBV7-2 and TRBJ1-2, with TRBD1 matching 7 bases. Germline V gives CDR1 SGHTA, CDR2 FQGNSA. The CDR3 contains 15 residues. After removal of 4 bases from V and 3 bases from J, the junction contained 8 bases not matched to a gene. The chain's CDR3 is CASSSQGRSDYGYTF. CDR3 in DNA: TGTGCCAGCAGCTCACAGGGGCGGTCAGACTATGGCTACACCTTC. Variable domain in full (rest from reference TRBV7-2 and TRBJ1-2): GAGVSQSPSNKVTEKGKDVELRCDPISGHTALYWYRQSLGQGLEFLIYFQGNSAPDKSGLPSDRFSAERTGGSVSTLTIQRTQQEDSAVYLCASSSQGRSDYGYTFGSGTRLTVV.

The rearrangement links TRBV29-1 to TRBJ1-2; 9 nucleotides agree with TRBD1. The CDR3 covers 13 residues. The V gene's germline CDR1 is SQVTM and CDR2 ANQGSEA. V dropped 5 bases and J dropped 3; count of bases not matched to a gene: 4. CDR3 residues: CSVRTGADYGYTF. CDR3 DNA sequence: TGCAGCGTTAGGACAGGGGCAGACTATGGCTACACCTTC.

Comments on this clone: This sample also contains other DNA sequences that code for the same CDR3. The chain is built from TRBV7-9 and TRBJ1-5; D not resolved. The CDR3 is 13 amino acids. Between the trimmed V and J ends, which lost 5 bases and 4 bases, there was a span of 9 bases. Germline V CDR1 and CDR2: SEHNR, FQNEAQ (reference sequence). CDR3 residues: CASSRDGNQPQHF. The CDR3 coding sequence is TGTGCCAGCAGCCGTGACGGGAATCAGCCCCAGCATTTT.

The gene calls are TRBV7-9 and TRBJ1-6, with 7 positions matching TRBD1. V shed 3 bases, J shed 6 bases, and the junction held 2 bases outside the gene matches. The CDR3 covers 14 residues. The germline V gene has CDR1 SEHNR and CDR2 FQNEAQ (reference sequence). The CDR3 DNA reads as TGTGCCAGCAGCTTGGGACAGTTTAATTCACCCCTCCACTTT. Its protein product is CASSLGQFNSPLHF. The variable domain in full, with the rest retrieved from reference TRBV7-9 and TRBJ1-6, is DTGVSQNPRHKITKRGQNVTFRCDPISEHNRLYWYRQTLGQGPEFLTYFQNEAQLEKSRLLSDRFSAERPKGSFSTLEIQRTEQGDSAMYLCASSLGQFNSPLHFGNGTRLTVT.

This sequence joins TRBV19 and TRBJ1-2, with D perhaps matching TRBD1 (5 bases). Germline V lookup: CDR1 LNHDA, CDR2 SQIVND (reference sequence). Between the trimmed V and J ends, which lost 6 bases and 2 bases, there was a span of 16 bases. This CDR3 contains 15 residues. CDR3: CASSHLRDGNYGYTF. CDR3 coding DNA: TGTGCCAGTAGCCACCTACGGGACGGAAACTATGGCTACACCTTC.

V is TRBV3-1 (or the pseudogene TRBV3-2) and J is TRBJ1-4; 9 nucleotides match TRBD1. V was pared by 4 bases and J by 8 bases, with 5 bases of the junction left unmatched. The CDR3 is 14 residues long. CDR1 is LGHDT, CDR2 YNNKEL, per germline (reference sequence). This chain's CDR3 is CASSLKGQGEKLFF. Here the CDR3 DNA reads TGTGCCAGCAGCCTCAAGGGACAGGGCGAAAAACTGTTTTTT.

V is TRBV18 and J is TRBJ1-2; the D is unclear. The CDR3 spans 14 residues. CDR1 and CDR2 from the germline V gene are KGHSH and LQKENI. V dropped 0 bases and J dropped 8 bases, with 13 bases sitting between them. The CDR3 sequence is CASSPPQVFPGYTF. The DNA for the CDR3 is TGTGCCAGCTCACCACCCCAGGTCTTCCCCGGCTACACCTTC.

The chain employs TRBV11-3 and TRBJ2-3; weak D call: TRBD1 (6 bases). Trimming stripped 3 bases from V and 0 bases from J, with 10 bases between. The CDR3 is made up of 15 amino acids. Germline CDR1 reads SGHNT; CDR2 reads YENEEA. The CDR3 spells CASSLDSRSTDTQYF. CDR3 coding DNA: TGTGCCAGCAGCTTGGACAGCCGCAGCACAGATACGCAGTATTTT.

This clone was seen a handful of times. The chain uses TRBV5-5 and TRBJ1-2; no clear D gene. The germline gives CDR1 SGHKS, CDR2 YYEKEE (reference sequence). The CDR3 has 14 amino acids. Between the trimmed V and J ends, which lost 4 bases and 4 bases, there was a span of 14 bases. In DNA, the CDR3 is TGTGCCAGCAGCAGGTTGGACGCTGCCTATGGCTACACCTTC. Its translation is CASSRLDAAYGYTF.

V usage is TRBV6-2 or TRBV6-3 and J usage is TRBJ2-1, with 8 positions matching TRBD2. The CDR3 consists of 20 residues. Germline CDR1 reads MNHEY; CDR2 reads SVGEGT. V dropped 5 bases and J dropped 3; count of bases not matched to a gene: 21. CDR3 residues: CASSIAGGISSFSRYNEQFF. CDR3 DNA: TGTGCCAGCAGTATCGCGGGAGGAATAAGTAGCTTTAGCCGCTACAATGAGCAGTTCTTC.

Worth noting for this clone: The sample has other DNA sequences that encode this CDR3 too. V gene TRBV9 combines with J gene TRBJ1-1; no clear D. This CDR3 is 13 amino acids long. CDR1 SGDLS and CDR2 YYNGEE come from the germline V gene. V gave up 4 bases and J gave up 5 bases, with 12 bases separating them. CDR3 in amino acids: CASSFDGGTEAFF. CDR3 in DNA: TGTGCCAGCAGCTTCGACGGTGGGACTGAAGCTTTCTTT.

The count of this clone is one. V is TRBV6-6 and J is TRBJ1-4, with 7 bases that match TRBD1. Trimming cost V 4 bases and J 5 bases; bases outside gene matches: 10. The CDR3 runs 16 residues. Looked up from germline, CDR1 is MNHNY and CDR2 is SVGAGI (reference sequence). CDR3 nucleotides: TGTGCCAGCAGTTTTTTGCAGACAGGGATGAATGAAAAACTGTTTTTT. Translation gives CASSFLQTGMNEKLFF.

The V call is TRBV6-5, the J call TRBJ1-1; a possible D gene is TRBD1 (6 bases). The CDR3 extends over 11 amino acids. Germline assignment: CDR1 MNHEY and CDR2 SVGAGI. With 6 bases removed from V and 11 bases from J, the gap between germline ends came to 13 bases. The CDR3 reads CASRQGRRAFF. For the CDR3, the DNA is TGTGCCAGCAGGCAGGGGAGAAGGGCTTTCTTT.

The chain employs TRBV2 and TRBJ2-1, with 11 bases that match TRBD2. V shed 8 bases and J 5 bases; nucleotides not matched to a gene: 8. Germline loops: CDR1 SNHLY, CDR2 FYNNEI. The CDR3 runs 15 residues. The CDR3 nucleotides read TGTGCCAGCGTTTTGACTAGCGGGGACAACAATGAGCAGTTCTTC. Its translation is CASVLTSGDNNEQFF.

V gene TRBV2 combines with J gene TRBJ1-1; D is perhaps TRBD1 (6 bases). This CDR3 comprises 13 residues. CDR1 and CDR2 from the germline V gene are SNHLY and FYNNEI. V gave up 6 bases and J gave up 4 bases, with 12 bases separating them. CDR3 loop: CASSTGIGTEAFF. CDR3 in DNA: TGTGCCAGCAGCACAGGGATTGGCACTGAAGCTTTCTTT. The full variable domain, with the rest looked up from reference TRBV2 and TRBJ1-1, is EPEVTQTPSHQVTQMGQEVILRCVPISNHLYFYWYRQILGQKVEFLVSFYNNEISEKSEIFDDQFSVERPDGSNFTLKIRSTKLEDSAMYFCASSTGIGTEAFFGQGTRLTVV.

The chain recombines TRBV2 with TRBJ1-3; D may be TRBD1 (5 bases). The CDR3 runs 15 residues. V was shortened by 5 bases and J by 0 bases, with 11 bases between the two germline ends. The germline V gene has CDR1 SNHLY and CDR2 FYNNEI. CDR3: CASSSRGNSGNTIYF. The CDR3 bases are TGTGCCAGCAGTTCCCGGGGGAACTCTGGAAACACCATATATTTT. Full variable domain (outside the CDR3, taken from reference TRBV2 and TRBJ1-3): EPEVTQTPSHQVTQMGQEVILRCVPISNHLYFYWYRQILGQKVEFLVSFYNNEISEKSEIFDDQFSVERPDGSNFTLKIRSTKLEDSAMYFCASSSRGNSGNTIYFGEGSWLTVV.

The chain carries TRBV11-2 and TRBJ1-3; no definite D call. V lost 5 bases and J lost 0, with 8 bases in between. The CDR3 consists of 14 residues. Germline CDR1 and CDR2: SGHAT and FQNNGV. The CDR3 is CASSRRASGNTIYF. CDR3 in DNA: TGTGCCAGCAGCCGTCGAGCCTCTGGAAACACCATATATTTT.

J is TRBJ1-1 and V is TRBV5-1; D might be TRBD1 (5 bases). There are 14 residues in the CDR3. V lost 6 bases and J lost 4, with 16 bases in between. The germline V gene encodes CDR1 SGHRS and CDR2 YFSETQ. CDR3 sequence: CASTHSQGGTEAFF. The CDR3 DNA follows: TGCGCCAGCACCCATAGCCAGGGCGGCACTGAAGCTTTCTTT.